The T cell receptor beta chain described here comes from a study of blood T cells in healthy people across ages. General study findings and limits: TCR beta diversity was tightly associated with the proportion of naive T cells. Investigators treated diversity estimates from one million T cells as underestimates.

Through a sample-barcoded 5' primer and a J-beta primer mix, a second PCR was run for roughly 6 to 12 cycles. Each cDNA molecule was tagged by a template-switch adaptor that had 12 random nucleotides. From each sample, at least 2.5 million paired-end reads containing CDR3 were obtained. TCRdb re-called the 5' RACE reads through MiXCR, storing one row per CDR3 protein. Of around 1.5 million distinct CDR3 sequences in the sample, approximately 63% are singletons; the top ten hold roughly 6.3%. A remark on this clonotype: Antigen: not known.

Material: blood. This TCR was recovered from a man aged 18 to 29 in good health.

The CDR3 loop reads CASSLHARDGTYEQYF. The CDR3 nucleotides read TGTGCCAGCAGCCTGCACGCTCGGGACGGAACCTACGAGCAGTACTTC. The gene calls are TRBV3-1 and TRBJ2-7, with D perhaps given as TRBD1 or TRBD2 (5 bases each). Germline CDR1 and CDR2: LGHDT and YNNKEL (reference sequence). CDR3 length: 16 residues. Between the trimmed V and J ends, which lost 4 bases and 2 bases, there was a span of 18 bases.